The 9 T cell receptor beta chains below all came from one sample that was sequenced in a study of PD-L1 blockade in urothelial cancer. The protocol was immunoSEQ multiplex PCR, while the TCRdb copy is restricted to in-frame clones and leaves out a portion. The sample shows 50,000 to 55,000 clones, roughly 80% of them seen only once. The sample here was PBMCs, taken around atezolizumab (anti-PD-L1) treatment. The receptors originated from a man in his 70s with urothelial cancer.

The chain couples TRBV2 to TRBJ2-1, with D uncertain. This CDR3 is 14 amino acids long. V dropped 1 base and J dropped 5 bases, with 9 bases sitting between them. Per germline, CDR1 SNHLY and CDR2 FYNNEI. CDR3 sequence reads: CASSEGGAHNEQFF. For the CDR3, the DNA is TGTGCCAGCAGTGAAGGTGGAGCCCACAATGAGCAGTTCTTC.

The rearrangement joins TRBV10-3 to TRBJ1-2; a weak D match, TRBD1 (5 bases). Trimming took 4 bases from V and 0 from J, leaving 12 bases between them. The CDR3 contains 15 residues. CDR1 is ENHRY and CDR2 is SYGVKD in the germline V gene. The CDR3 here is CAISAGRTPNYGYTF. In DNA form, the CDR3 reads TGTGCCATCAGTGCTGGACGGACACCTAACTATGGCTACACCTTC.

About this clone: A junction end diverges from the germline sequence, so it may reflect a read error. V and J are TRBV7-7 and TRBJ2-1, with 12 bases fitting TRBD2. Looked up from germline, CDR1 is SSHAT and CDR2 is FNYEAQ (reference sequence). The CDR3 length is 15 residues. The CDR3 reads CASSRGLAGNNEQFF. Here the CDR3 DNA reads TGTGCTAGCAGCCGCGGACTAGCGGGAAACAATGAGCAGTTCTTC.

This rearrangement joins TRBV27 to TRBJ1-5; D unclear. This CDR3 spans 17 amino acids. Germline-derived CDR1 and CDR2 are MNHEY and SMNVEV (reference sequence). Trimming left V 6 bases short and J 5 bases short, with 23 bases between. Written as DNA, the CDR3 is TGTGCCAGCAGGTTTACCCCCCCGCGGGGTTCCGATCAGCCCCAGCATTTT. Residues: CASRFTPPRGSDQPQHF.

The J gene is TRBJ1-5, the V gene TRBV28; TRBD1 aligns across 7 bases. CDR1 is MDHEN, CDR2 SYDVKM, per germline. The CDR3 sequence is 15 residues long. Germline trimming cut 9 bases from V and 3 bases from J; bases unmatched to any gene: 11. In nucleotides, the CDR3 is TGTGCCAGTCAGCCTATTGACAGGGACAATCAGCCCCAGCATTTT. Its protein is CASQPIDRDNQPQHF.

The chain links TRBV19 to TRBJ1-4; no reliable D call. From germline, CDR1 is LNHDA and CDR2 SQIVND (reference sequence). The CDR3 runs 13 residues. The V end was cut by 4 bases, the J end by 11 bases, with 14 bases between. CDR3 sequence: CASSTRPGGKLFF. CDR3 sequence (DNA): TGTGCCAGTAGTACCCGACCGGGAGGCAAACTGTTTTTT.

V usage is TRBV5-1 and J usage is TRBJ2-5; D unresolved. The CDR3 runs to 13 residues. V was clipped by 4 bases and J by 5 bases, with 12 bases between them. Germline V gives CDR1 SGHRS, CDR2 YFSETQ. In nucleotides, the CDR3 is TGCGCCAGCAGCCCTTACCAGAAGGAGACCCAGTACTTC. Translation: CASSPYQKETQYF.

This chain joins TRBV6-5 and TRBJ1-3, with D hard to call. The CDR3 has 15 amino acids. V was trimmed by 2 bases and J by 0 bases, leaving 8 bases between them. Germline V gene lookup returns CDR1 MNHEY and CDR2 SVGAGI. The CDR3 nucleotides are TGTGCCAGCAGTTACCAGTACCGCTCTGGAAACACCATATATTTT. Encoded protein: CASSYQYRSGNTIYF.

This clone was seen only once. J is TRBJ2-1 and V is TRBV6-5, with 15 bases lining up with TRBD2. The CDR3 is 15 amino acids. Germline lookup yields CDR1 MNHEY and CDR2 SVGAGI. J lost 8 bases, V lost 4 bases, and 3 bases had no gene match. The CDR3 sequence: CASSFGLAGGHEQFF. The CDR3 region has the DNA TGTGCCAGCAGTTTCGGACTAGCGGGGGGGCATGAGCAGTTCTTC.